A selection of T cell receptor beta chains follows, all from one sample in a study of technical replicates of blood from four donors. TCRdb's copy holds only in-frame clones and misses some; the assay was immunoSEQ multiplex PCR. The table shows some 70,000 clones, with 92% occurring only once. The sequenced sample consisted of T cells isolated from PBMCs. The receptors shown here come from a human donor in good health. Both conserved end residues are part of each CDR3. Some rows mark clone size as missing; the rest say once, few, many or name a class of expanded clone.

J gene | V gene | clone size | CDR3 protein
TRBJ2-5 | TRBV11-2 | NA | CASSIQRELETQYF
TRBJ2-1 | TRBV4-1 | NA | CASSQGAGGLYNEQFF
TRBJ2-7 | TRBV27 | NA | CASSTFLDSYEQYF
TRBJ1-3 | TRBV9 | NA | CASSAMGTVGNTIYF
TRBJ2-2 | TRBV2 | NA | CASSDDSRIGELFF
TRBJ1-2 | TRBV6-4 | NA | CASSDGGSYGYTF
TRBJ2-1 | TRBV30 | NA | CAWSLLADEQFF
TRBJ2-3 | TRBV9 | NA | CASSALGGLGIGDTQYF
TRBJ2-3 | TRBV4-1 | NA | CASSQGLLAGATDTQYF
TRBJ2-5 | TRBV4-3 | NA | CASSQNSLAGGETQYF
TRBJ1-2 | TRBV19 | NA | CASSIDASVGGSDYGYTF
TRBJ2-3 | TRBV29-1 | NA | CSVEDDGEGTDTQYF
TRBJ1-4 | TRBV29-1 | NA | CSVGISEKLFF
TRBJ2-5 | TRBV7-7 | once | CASSQSGLQETQYF
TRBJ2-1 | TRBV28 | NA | CASSFSRGSFDEQFF